This T cell receptor (beta chain) was found in a study of blood T cell repertoires in COVID-19. Across the study: Acute and convalescent COVID-19 specimens originated in the United States, Italy and Spain.

The CDR3 sequence is 15 residues long. The V gene's germline CDR1 is DFQATT and CDR2 SNEGSKA (reference sequence). Trimming removed 3 bases from V and 1 base from J, with 13 bases in between. In the original processing: Reference gene primer amplification gave estimated nucleated cell counts. Profiled with immunoSEQ multiplex PCR; TCRdb holds only in-frame clones, not every one. V, J and clone size derive from that table, while D and trimming were established from the DNA sequence. The sample includes approximately 120,000 clones, approximately 83% seen only once; the top ten take roughly 27%. This chain connects TRBV20-1 to TRBJ1-5, with D tentatively TRBD1 (6 bases). The source material was peripheral blood. The source is a woman older than 75 with acute or convalescent COVID-19. CDR3 sequence: CSASANDRSNQPQHF. In nucleotides, the CDR3 is TGCAGTGCTAGTGCAAATGACAGGAGCAATCAGCCCCAGCATTTT.